This T cell receptor (beta chain) comes out of a study of STAT3 mutations in large granular lymphocyte leukemia. Study context: More than half of T-LGLL patients received immunosuppressive therapy. Study-level points and caveats: Treatment regimens differed across patients between samplings. Every T-LGLL patient had at least one immunodominant TCRbeta clonotype. In several patients, dominant TCR clone burden exceeded STAT3 mutant burden. Persisting codominant clonotypes may have hidden a small pathogenic clone.

Deletions cut 4 bases from V and 3 bases from J, with 9 bases between. The CDR3 loop spans 14 amino acids. Germline lookup yields CDR1 ENHRY and CDR2 SYGVKD. As for this clone: Its matching antigen is unknown.

Method: immunoSEQ multiplex PCR; TCRdb's copy keeps in-frame clones and lacks some. The sample records approximately 13,000 clones, roughly 80% being singletons. The chain combines TRBV10-3 with TRBJ1-4; D is uncertain. The source material was peripheral blood mononuclear cells. The receptor comes from a man aged 60 to 75 with T-cell large granular lymphocyte leukemia. Some clones in this sample may be carry-over from other donors' samples. The CDR3 spells CAISGVRPNEKLFF. The CDR3, as DNA: TGTGCCATCAGTGGTGTCAGACCTAATGAAAAACTGTTTTTT.